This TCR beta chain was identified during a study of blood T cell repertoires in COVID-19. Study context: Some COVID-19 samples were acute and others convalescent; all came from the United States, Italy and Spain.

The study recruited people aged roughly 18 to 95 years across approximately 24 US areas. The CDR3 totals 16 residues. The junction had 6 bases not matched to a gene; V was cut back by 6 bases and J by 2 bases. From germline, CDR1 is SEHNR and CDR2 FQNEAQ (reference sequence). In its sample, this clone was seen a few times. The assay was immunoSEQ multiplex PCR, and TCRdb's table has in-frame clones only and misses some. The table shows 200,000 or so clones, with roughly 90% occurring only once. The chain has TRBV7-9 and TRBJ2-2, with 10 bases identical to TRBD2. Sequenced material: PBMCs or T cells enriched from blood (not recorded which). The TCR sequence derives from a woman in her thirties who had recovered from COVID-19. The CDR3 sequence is CASRFGLAENTGELFF. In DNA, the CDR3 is TGTGCCAGCAGATTCGGACTAGCGGAAAACACCGGGGAGCTGTTTTTT.